This TCR beta chain was found in a study of graft-versus-host responses after intestinal transplantation. Study summary: Anti-thymocyte globulin induction was given to all recipients, followed by tacrolimus and steroids for roughly three years.

Germline CDR1 reads SGDLS; CDR2 reads YYNGEE. The CDR3 runs 14 residues. V gave up 0 bases and J gave up 5 bases, with 11 bases separating them. Produced via immunoSEQ multiplex PCR; TCRdb's table is partial and in-frame only. Of some 87,000 clones in the sample, approximately 95% are singletons; the top ten hold approximately 1%. As to this clone: Antigen: not known.

Study outcomes and limitations: There was an association between peak levels of circulating GvH clones and early post-transplant HvG declines. GvH clones detected in recipient marrow included some appearing first in ileum or blood.

The specimen comprised unstimulated CD8+ T cells sorted from spleen or lymph node cells, sampled before transplant. The rearrangement joins TRBV9 to TRBJ1-1, with D unclear. This TCR derives from a human donor who was the organ donor for an intestinal transplant. The CDR3 DNA reads as TGTGCCAGCAGCGTAGGGCAACATCTTACTGAAGCTTTCTTT. Its translation is CASSVGQHLTEAFF.